This entry concerns a single T cell receptor (beta chain). Generated by immunoSEQ multiplex PCR, the TCRdb table keeps only in-frame clones and is missing some. Of fewer than 40,000 clones in the sample, 89% were seen once. The data were obtained in a study of T cell changes during pregnancy in multiple sclerosis. The CDR3 has 18 amino acids. Looked up from germline, CDR1 is MDHEN and CDR2 is SYDVKM. V dropped 5 bases and J dropped 1 base, with 24 bases sitting between them. The chain carries TRBV28 and TRBJ2-7; perhaps TRBD2 as D (5 bases). This specimen was CD8+ T cells from peripheral blood mononuclear cells, taken in the second trimester of pregnancy. The sequence was collected from a female donor with multiple sclerosis, enrolled in a pregnancy study. The chain's CDR3 is CASSTPWVYSGKSYEQYF. CDR3 sequence (DNA): TGTGCCAGCAGTACTCCCTGGGTTTATTCGGGGAAATCCTACGAGCAGTACTTC.